A single sample gave rise to the 2 T cell receptor beta chains below, sequenced in a study of PD-1 blockade in mismatch repair-deficient tumors. TCRdb keeps only in-frame clones here, not all; method: immunoSEQ multiplex PCR. The table shows roughly 37,000 clones, with approximately 80% occurring only once. The sequenced sample was PBMCs, obtained 38 weeks after starting pembrolizumab. The origin of the receptors is an adult with mismatch repair-deficient cancer.

The chain links TRBV4-1 to TRBJ2-7, with TRBD2 identical over 11 bases. The CDR3 runs 19 residues. Trimming took 0 bases from V and 2 from J; bases not matched to a gene: 12. Germline lookup yields CDR1 MGHRA and CDR2 YSYEKL. The DNA for the CDR3 is TGCGCCAGCAGCCAAGATATTGGACTAGCGGGTTTCCCACCCTACGAGCAGTACTTC. It codes for CASSQDIGLAGFPPYEQYF.

The V and J genes are TRBV25-1 and TRBJ2-7; 9 nucleotides align to TRBD1. Germline values: CDR1 MGHDK, CDR2 SYGVNS. The V and J ends lost 6 bases and 5 bases, in that order; junction bases with no gene match: 5. There are 13 residues in the CDR3. CDR3 in amino acids: CASRQQGADEQYF. The DNA for the CDR3 is TGTGCCAGCAGGCAACAGGGGGCGGACGAGCAGTACTTC.